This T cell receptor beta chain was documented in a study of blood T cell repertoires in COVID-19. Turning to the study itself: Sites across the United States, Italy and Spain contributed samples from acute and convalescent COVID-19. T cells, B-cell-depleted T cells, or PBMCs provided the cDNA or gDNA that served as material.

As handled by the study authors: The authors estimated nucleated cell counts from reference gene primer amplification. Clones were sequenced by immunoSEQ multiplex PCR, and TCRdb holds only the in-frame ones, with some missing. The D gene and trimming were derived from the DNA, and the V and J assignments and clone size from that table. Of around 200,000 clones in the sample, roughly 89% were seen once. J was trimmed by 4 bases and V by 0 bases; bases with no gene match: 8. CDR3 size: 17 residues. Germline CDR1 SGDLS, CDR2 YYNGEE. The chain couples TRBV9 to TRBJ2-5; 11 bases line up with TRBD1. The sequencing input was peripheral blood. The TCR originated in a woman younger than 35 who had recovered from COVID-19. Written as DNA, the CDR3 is TGTGCCAGCAGCGTAGGAGTGGGACAGGGGGGGAGAGAGACCCAGTACTTC. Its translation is CASSVGVGQGGRETQYF.